This T cell receptor (beta chain) was observed in a study of cytomegalovirus exposure and HLA in healthy donors (dated by TCRdb to the late 2010s). With respect to the entire study: According to an earlier analysis of 550 to 750 of the donors, about 170 million T cells yielded roughly 100 million unique TCR beta sequences and approximately 280 Gb of sequence data. The number of donors typed differed by locus, with roughly 629-640 for A, B, C, DRB1 and DQB1, roughly 520 for DQA1, 606 for DPA1, and about 450 for DPB1. Across about 380 genotyped donors of the cohort, an average of approximately 200,000 unique TCR beta nucleotide sequences per donor were sequenced, and roughly 17% of those sequences were non-productive. Class I and class II HLA loci were covered by the typing at four-digit resolution. The study aimed to test whether cataloging public T cell receptors could reveal signatures of past pathogen exposure. An earlier analysis of 500 to 650 of the donors applied high-throughput TCR beta sequencing to assess whether each TCR beta V gene segment acted as functional or pseudogenic. Donor age, sex, ethnicity and CMV serostatus were compiled alongside the repertoire data. The T cell repertoires of about 700 subjects were profiled by immunosequencing and related to cytomegalovirus serostatus. All discovery cohort repertoires had been generated on a single sequencing platform. The study combined high-throughput TCR immunosequencing, statistical association of individual TCRs with disease status, and machine learning to predict cytomegalovirus infection status. Roughly 5 DR-DQ haplotypes were treated as single units for association and clustering because of strong linkage in the cohort. Approximately 300 gigabases of sequencing data and 70 million to 85 million unique TCR sequences were included in an early release covering about 700 HLA-typed donors. Besides the first cohort of some 670 subjects, a separate validation cohort made up of some 110 different subjects was used. Among the roughly 430 genotyped donors, about 83% belonged to the genetic ancestry cluster associated with self-reported Caucasian donors. A later analysis re-examined previously published TCR beta repertoires from about 670 donors and added high-resolution HLA genotyping to investigate patterns of TCR occurrence. The later analysis used no new phenotypic data to find candidate immune exposures, relying instead on TCR beta sequences and their occurrence across donors. A later genetic analysis took genome-wide SNP genotypes for about three fifths of the 666 donors and used that subset as a discovery cohort. General findings and caveats noted by the study authors: Compared with the approximately 700-donor mean, donors in an Asian-associated ancestry cluster had fewer N-insertions in productive TCRs, according to a later genetic analysis. Broadly in line with IMGT annotations, most TCR beta V segments showed up in productive rearrangements about 90% or about 30% of the time in an earlier analysis of about 500 of the donors. Because some donors lacked HLA typing at each locus, the association tests relied only on the typed subset. The earlier analysis of about 600 of the donors excluded around 17 rarely observed V segments, including chromosome 9 orphons, because counts were too low. A later analysis found that HLA-associated TCR beta chains were more clonally expanded and had lower generation probabilities than equally common non-associated chains. In this cohort, only TCR beta chains were sequenced, and detectable features were limited by the absence of alpha or paired-chain data. Across donors, most TCR sequences were observed very rarely, whereas some public TCRs were present in many individuals. Specific HLA alleles were associated with 15,000 to 20,000 TCR beta sequences at a false discovery rate of 0.05 in a later analysis. The classifier was reported to diagnose cytomegalovirus status with high specificity and sensitivity in both the original cohort and the validation cohort. Roughly uniform sequencing depth across donors was assumed in presence/absence analyses, although this assumption may not hold. A later analysis found that TCR association rates varied across HLA loci, with DRB1 alleles showing the most associated TCRs and HLA-C alleles the fewest. A cluster of highly shared sequence variants was judged likely to be a technical artifact of the sequencing pipeline. Correlated functional status among segregating V segments might be attributable to linkage disequilibrium, but an unknown experimental factor could not be ruled out. A later genetic analysis associated a missense DCLRE1C variant with V-gene and J-gene trimming of TCR beta chains, and an independent cohort replicated the association. The study listed 164 TCR beta chains as associated with cytomegalovirus. CMV serostatus was the only immune exposure information available for the cohort. The authors suggested that the approach could potentially be extended to other disease states and immunological phenotypes. Several of the top co-occurrence clusters appeared to be linked to parvovirus B19, influenza, CMV and Epstein-Barr virus, according to a later analysis. Strong co-occurrence of HLA alleles, especially DR and DQ, made assigning TCR associations to individual alleles difficult. Some IMGT-functional V segments, including TRBV6-2 and TRBV6-3, could not be distinguished by the 87-base-pair reads and were therefore excluded. Most CMV-associated TCR beta chains appeared to be HLA-restricted in a later analysis, and the HLA associations seemed to be driven largely by CMV exposure. A further reported finding was that TCR beta sequences accurately predicted the HLA-A and HLA-B alleles for most subjects in the first cohort. Three of the identified cytomegalovirus-associated TCR beta chains were confirmed in vitro to be specific for cytomegalovirus antigens.

The cohort was made up of hundreds of healthy bone marrow donors. All cohort members were sampled while nominally healthy, although unrecorded immune exposures were likely present. The donor was CMV seropositive and was included in the group of 289 seropositive cohort members. Each donor provided a peripheral blood sample, and peripheral blood mononuclear cells were used for TCR beta sequencing. Genomic DNA extraction from the blood cell samples was performed with the Qiagen DNeasy Blood Extraction Kit. On this clone itself: Its specific antigen is unknown. Qualities for individual bases were not recorded, and no much larger clone is one base off.

Library construction relied on the immunoSEQ multiplex PCR assay. The multiplex PCR relied on a mix of 60 forward primers for TCR Vbeta segments and 13 reverse primers for TCR Jbeta segments. The CDR3 region of rearranged TCR beta genes was amplified from genomic DNA with a multiplex PCR assay. On the Illumina HiSeq System, the amplified TCR beta libraries were sequenced as 87-base-pair reads. Concerning the study's data processing: Across the 666 repertoires, a later analysis counted tens of millions of unique TCR beta chains, 8.5 million to 12 million of which were shared by at least two donors. Raw reads were error-corrected and collapsed into unique sequences by a nearest-neighbor algorithm in which closely related sequences were merged to remove PCR and sequencing errors. CDR3 sequences were aligned to IMGT reference sequences to assign V, D and J gene segments. For a sequence to be retained, a match of at least six nucleotides was required to both a V gene segment and a J gene segment. A rearrangement was called productive if the CDR3 had no stop codons and remained in frame with V and J, and every other rearrangement was called non-productive. Following IMGT convention, CDR3 was defined as the stretch from the second conserved V-encoded cysteine up to the conserved J-encoded phenylalanine. The earlier analysis of about 640 of the donors excluded any sequence lacking an unambiguous match to a single V gene segment. An earlier analysis of about 590 of the donors classified V segments as functional when productive rearrangements were above 56.7% and as segregating when the standard deviation between donors was above 5%. A statistical classification framework was built for diagnosing cytomegalovirus status from the catalog of TCR beta chain sequences. A later analysis assigned V and J genes by comparing TCR nucleotide sequences with IMGT/GENE-DB human TR gene sequences. A later analysis assigned CDR3 sequences and most-parsimonious VDJ recombination scenarios with the TCRdist pipeline. In a later analysis, each TCR beta chain was defined by its CDR3 amino acid sequence together with its V-gene family, and reads without a unique V-gene family were excluded. As a way to deal with suspected cross-contamination and a sequencing artifact, a later analysis dropped 500 to 700 nucleotide sequences that were highly shared and had low generation probability. A later analysis calculated a clonal expansion index for each public chain from normalized within-repertoire ranks of inferred template counts. Generation probabilities in a later analysis came from a VDJ recombination model fitted to out-of-frame rearrangements, and those results were checked against IGoR. In a later analysis, TCR-TCR, TCR-HLA and TCR-CMV co-occurrence was scored with hypergeometric tests, and a repertoire-size bias correction was applied to TCR pairs. False discovery rates were estimated in a later analysis by permuting HLA or CMV assignments 20 times. In a later analysis, co-occurring TCRs were grouped using DBSCAN, with TCRdist sequence similarity added in when clustering inside HLA-allele-positive subsets. Repertoires with fewer than 30,000 or more than 120,000 public chains were left out of co-occurrence clustering, as were four to six repertoires with anomalous nucleotide sharing. Entries here come from immuneACCESS through TCRdb and include only in-frame sequences with V and J called. Some clones fail to appear in such tables; in the studies checked, an unresolved V gene covers under half of the shortfall, and the cause of the remainder is unknown. V and J calls and clone size are given by that table; D and trimming were obtained from the DNA. This sample has some 100,000 clones in its table, and around 80% of those were observed once. Of the sample, over 3.5% is held by the ten largest clones.

From cysteine to phenylalanine, the CDR3 is 16 amino acids long. Only the CDR3 part of the read is kept: 48 bases, read in frame from the first base. The V end gives up 11 bases and the J end 4 bases, leaving 18 bases in the junction not matched to a gene. CDR1 and CDR2 were assigned from the germline V gene (reference sequence) as LNHDA and SQIVND. This chain is built from TRBV19 and TRBJ2-7; 9 bases in the junction line up with TRBD1. The sequence was obtained from a woman between 45 and 60 years old in good health and CMV-seropositive. The sequencing sample was made of PBMCs. The CDR3 reads CAPTRYPGTGLYEQYF. The nucleotide sequence reads as follows: TGTGCCCCAACTCGCTACCCCGGGACAGGGCTTTACGAGCAGTACTTC. Here the CDR3 is joined to the reference TRBV19 and TRBJ2-7 genes, and the full variable domain is: DGGITQSPKYLFRKEGQNVTLSCEQNLNHDAMYWYRQDPGQGLRLIYYSQIVNDFQKGDIAEGYSVSREKKESFPLTVTSAQKNPTAFYLCAPTRYPGTGLYEQYFGPGTRLTVT.